Described below is a single T cell receptor beta chain sequence and its context. The use of genomic DNA as template underpinned the TCR beta VDJ and CDR3 profiling. In TCRdb, the reads were re-called with MiXCR into one record per CDR3 protein. The sample contains 100,000 to 150,000 distinct CDR3 sequences, 40% of which appear only once. These data are taken from a study of CD8+CD57+ T cells in acquired aplastic anemia. Patients who underwent sequencing had shown CD8+CD57+ cell expansion by flow cytometry. Blood sampling was performed on the patients, and none of them had received therapy by then. This CDR3 has 13 residues. Between the trimmed V and J ends, which lost 5 bases and 0 bases, there was a span of 8 bases. The germline gives CDR1 SGHVS, CDR2 FQNEAQ.

This rearrangement joins TRBV7-8 to TRBJ2-7, with D possibly TRBD1 on 6 matching bases. The sample was sorted CD4+, CD8+, or CD8+CD57+ T cells (not recorded which) from PBMCs. The sequence came from a human donor with aplastic anemia. CDR3 region: CASSRDNSYEQYF. The CDR3 DNA sequence: TGTGCCAGCAGCAGGGACAACTCCTACGAGCAGTACTTC.